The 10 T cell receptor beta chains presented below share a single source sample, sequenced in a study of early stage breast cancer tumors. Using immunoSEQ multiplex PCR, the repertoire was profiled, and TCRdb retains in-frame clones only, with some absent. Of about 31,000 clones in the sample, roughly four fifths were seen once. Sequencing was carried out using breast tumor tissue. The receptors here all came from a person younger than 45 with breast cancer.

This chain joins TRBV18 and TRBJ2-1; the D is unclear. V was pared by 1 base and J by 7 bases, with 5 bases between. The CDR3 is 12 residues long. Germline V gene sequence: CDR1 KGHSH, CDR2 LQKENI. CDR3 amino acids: CASSPRNNEQFF. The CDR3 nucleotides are TGTGCCAGCTCACCACGCAATAATGAGCAGTTCTTC.

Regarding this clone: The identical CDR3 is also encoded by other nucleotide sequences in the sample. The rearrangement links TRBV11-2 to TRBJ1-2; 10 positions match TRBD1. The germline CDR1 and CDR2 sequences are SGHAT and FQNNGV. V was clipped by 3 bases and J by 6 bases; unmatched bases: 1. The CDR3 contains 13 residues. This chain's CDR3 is CASSLGTGDGYTF. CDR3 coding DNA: TGTGCCAGCAGCTTGGGGACAGGGGATGGCTACACCTTC.

The CDR3 DNA follows: TGTGCCAGCACTGGGACTAGCGGGAGGGAAGGCACCGGGGAGCTGTTTTTT. Its protein product is CASTGTSGREGTGELFF. The V gene is TRBV25-1, the J gene TRBJ2-2; 16 nucleotides agree with TRBD2. The junction had 6 bases not matched to a gene; V was cut back by 7 bases and J by 4 bases. Germline assignment: CDR1 MGHDK and CDR2 SYGVNS. This CDR3 has 17 residues.

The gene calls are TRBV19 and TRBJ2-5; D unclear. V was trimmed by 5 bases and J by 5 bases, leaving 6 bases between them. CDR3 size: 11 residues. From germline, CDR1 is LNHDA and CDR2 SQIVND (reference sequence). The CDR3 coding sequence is TGTGCCAGTAGTGCCAGGGAGACCCAGTACTTC. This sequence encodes CASSARETQYF.

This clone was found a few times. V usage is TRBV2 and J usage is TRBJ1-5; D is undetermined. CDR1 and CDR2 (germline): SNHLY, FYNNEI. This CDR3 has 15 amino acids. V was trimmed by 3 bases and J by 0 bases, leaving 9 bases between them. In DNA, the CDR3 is TGTGCCAGCAGTGACCAGATTTATAGCAATCAGCCCCAGCATTTT. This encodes CASSDQIYSNQPQHF.

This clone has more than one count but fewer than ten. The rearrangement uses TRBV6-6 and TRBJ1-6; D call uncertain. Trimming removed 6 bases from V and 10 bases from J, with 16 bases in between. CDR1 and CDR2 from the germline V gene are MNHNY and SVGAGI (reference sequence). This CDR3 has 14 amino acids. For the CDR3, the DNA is TGTGCCAGCAGCCGCGAAGGGTCAAGGTCACCCCTCCACTTT. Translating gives CASSREGSRSPLHF.

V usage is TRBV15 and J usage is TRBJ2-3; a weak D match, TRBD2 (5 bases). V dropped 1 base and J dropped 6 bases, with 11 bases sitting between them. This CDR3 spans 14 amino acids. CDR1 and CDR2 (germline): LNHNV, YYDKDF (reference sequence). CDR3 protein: CATSRGGNMDTQYF. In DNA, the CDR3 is TGTGCCACCAGCAGAGGAGGGAATATGGATACGCAGTATTTT.

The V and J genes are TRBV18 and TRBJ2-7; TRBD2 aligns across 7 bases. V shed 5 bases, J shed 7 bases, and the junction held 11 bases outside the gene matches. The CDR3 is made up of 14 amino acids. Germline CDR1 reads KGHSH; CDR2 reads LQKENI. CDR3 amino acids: CASSYGLADVEQYF. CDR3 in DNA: TGTGCCAGCTCATATGGCCTAGCGGACGTTGAGCAGTACTTC.

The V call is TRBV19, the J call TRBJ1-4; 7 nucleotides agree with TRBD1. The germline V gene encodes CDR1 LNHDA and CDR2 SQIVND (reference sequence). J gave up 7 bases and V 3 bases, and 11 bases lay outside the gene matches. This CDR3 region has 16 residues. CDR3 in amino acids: CASSMLQGLVGEKLFF. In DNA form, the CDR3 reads TGTGCCAGTAGTATGCTACAGGGGTTAGTTGGTGAAAAACTGTTTTTT.

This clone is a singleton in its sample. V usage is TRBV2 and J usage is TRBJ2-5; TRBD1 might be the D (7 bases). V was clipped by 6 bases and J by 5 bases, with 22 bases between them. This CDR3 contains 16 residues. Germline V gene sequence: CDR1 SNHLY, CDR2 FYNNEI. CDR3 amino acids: CASRPGGRGDSETQYF. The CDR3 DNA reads TGTGCCAGCAGGCCCGGTGGCAGGGGGGATTCGGAGACCCAGTACTTC. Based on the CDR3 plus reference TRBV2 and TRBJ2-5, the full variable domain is EPEVTQTPSHQVTQMGQEVILRCVPISNHLYFYWYRQILGQKVEFLVSFYNNEISEKSEIFDDQFSVERPDGSNFTLKIRSTKLEDSAMYFCASRPGGRGDSETQYFGPGTRLLVL.